The sequence of this T cell receptor beta chain was determined in a study of regulatory T cells in long-lasting Graves disease. The V gene lost 4 bases and the J gene lost 4 bases, with 13 bases spanning the gap. This CDR3 is 14 amino acids long. Researchers made TCR beta libraries by using iRepertoire HTBI primers and running Arm-PCR on CDR3 regions. Each CDR3 protein gets one entry after TCRdb re-called the multiplex PCR reads with MiXCR. The sample has approximately 400,000 distinct CDR3 sequences; around 21% are singletons. Documented time point: persistent/refractory GD, antithyroid drugs over 5 years with positive TRAb. Researchers made the TCR library from RNA that was extracted from PBMCs.

This receptor was taken from a female donor with Graves disease. The rearrangement joins TRBV12-3 or TRBV12-4 to TRBJ1-1; D is perhaps TRBD1 (5 bases). Specimen: peripheral blood mononuclear cells (PBMCs), collected when the disease was refractory, from a patient treated with antithyroid drugs. The CDR3 protein is CASSSGRRGTEAFF. The CDR3 nucleotides are TGTGCCAGCAGTTCGGGTCGAAGGGGCACTGAAGCTTTCTTT.